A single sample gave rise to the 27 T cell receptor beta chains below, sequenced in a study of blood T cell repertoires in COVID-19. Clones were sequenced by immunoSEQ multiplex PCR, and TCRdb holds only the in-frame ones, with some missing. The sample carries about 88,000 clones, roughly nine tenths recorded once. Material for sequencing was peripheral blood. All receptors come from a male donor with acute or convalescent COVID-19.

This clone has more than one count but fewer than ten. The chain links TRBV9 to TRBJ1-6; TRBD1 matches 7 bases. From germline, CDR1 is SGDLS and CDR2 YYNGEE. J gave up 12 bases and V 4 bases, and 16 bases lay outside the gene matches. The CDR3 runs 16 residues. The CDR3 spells CASSPRGGRQGGPLHF. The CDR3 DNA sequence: TGTGCCAGCAGCCCCCGGGGGGGGCGCCAGGGGGGACCCCTCCACTTT.

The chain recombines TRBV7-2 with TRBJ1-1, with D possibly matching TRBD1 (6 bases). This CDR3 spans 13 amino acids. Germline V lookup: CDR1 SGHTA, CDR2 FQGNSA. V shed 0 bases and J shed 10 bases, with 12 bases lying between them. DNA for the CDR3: TGTGCCAGCAGCTTAGCTGCAGGGGTAGTAGCTTTCTTT. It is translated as CASSLAAGVVAFF. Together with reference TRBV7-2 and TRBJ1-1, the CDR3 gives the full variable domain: GAGVSQSPSNKVTEKGKDVELRCDPISGHTALYWYRQSLGQGLEFLIYFQGNSAPDKSGLPSDRFSAERTGGSVSTLTIQRTQQEDSAVYLCASSLAAGVVAFFGQGTRLTVV.

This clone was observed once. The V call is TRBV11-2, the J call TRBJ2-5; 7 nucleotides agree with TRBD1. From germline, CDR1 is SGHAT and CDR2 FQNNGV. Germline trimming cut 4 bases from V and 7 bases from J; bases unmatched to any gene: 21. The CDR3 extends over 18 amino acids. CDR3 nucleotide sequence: TGTGCCAGCAGCTCGCTACATGTTGGGACAGTGCTACCGGTGACCCAGTACTTC. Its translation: CASSSLHVGTVLPVTQYF. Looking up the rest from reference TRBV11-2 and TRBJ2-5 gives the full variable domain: EAGVAQSPRYKIIEKRQSVAFWCNPISGHATLYWYQQILGQGPKLLIQFQNNGVVDDSQLPKDRFSAERLKGVDSTLKIQPAKLEDSAVYLCASSSLHVGTVLPVTQYFGPGTRLLVL.

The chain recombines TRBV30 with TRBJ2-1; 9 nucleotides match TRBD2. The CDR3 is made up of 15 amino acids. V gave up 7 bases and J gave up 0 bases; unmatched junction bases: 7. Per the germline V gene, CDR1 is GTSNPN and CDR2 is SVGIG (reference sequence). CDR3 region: CAFNAGGSSYNEQFF. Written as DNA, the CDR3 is TGTGCCTTCAACGCGGGGGGGAGCTCCTACAATGAGCAGTTCTTC.

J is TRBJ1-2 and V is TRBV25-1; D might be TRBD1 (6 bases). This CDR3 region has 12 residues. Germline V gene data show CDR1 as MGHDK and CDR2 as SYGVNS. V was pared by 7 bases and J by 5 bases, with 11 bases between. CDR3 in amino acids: CASIKGGYGYTF. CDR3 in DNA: TGTGCCAGCATCAAGGGGGGGTATGGCTACACCTTC.

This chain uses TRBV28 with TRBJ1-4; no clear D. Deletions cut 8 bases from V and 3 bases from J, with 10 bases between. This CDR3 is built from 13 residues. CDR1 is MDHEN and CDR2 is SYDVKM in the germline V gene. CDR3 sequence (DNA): TGTGCCAGCCTTCGGGAGGCTAATGAAAAACTGTTTTTT. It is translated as CASLREANEKLFF. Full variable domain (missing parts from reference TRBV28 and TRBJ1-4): DVKVTQSSRYLVKRTGEKVFLECVQDMDHENMFWYRQDPGLGLRLIYFSYDVKMKEKGDIPEGYSVSREKKERFSLILESASTNQTSMYLCASLREANEKLFFGSGTQLSVL.

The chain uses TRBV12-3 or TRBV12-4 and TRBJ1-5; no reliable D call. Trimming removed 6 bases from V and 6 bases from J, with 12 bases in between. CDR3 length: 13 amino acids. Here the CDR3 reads CASRTGFGQPQHF. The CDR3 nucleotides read TGTGCCAGCAGAACCGGGTTCGGTCAGCCCCAGCATTTT.

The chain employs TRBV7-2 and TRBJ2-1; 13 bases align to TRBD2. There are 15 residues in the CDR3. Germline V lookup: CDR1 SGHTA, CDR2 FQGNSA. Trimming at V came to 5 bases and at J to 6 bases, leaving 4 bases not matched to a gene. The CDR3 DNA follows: TGTGCCAGCAGCCAGACTAGCGGGGGGATCAATGAGCAGTTCTTC. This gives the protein CASSQTSGGINEQFF. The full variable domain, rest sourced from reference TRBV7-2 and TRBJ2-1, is GAGVSQSPSNKVTEKGKDVELRCDPISGHTALYWYRQSLGQGLEFLIYFQGNSAPDKSGLPSDRFSAERTGGSVSTLTIQRTQQEDSAVYLCASSQTSGGINEQFFGPGTRLTVL.

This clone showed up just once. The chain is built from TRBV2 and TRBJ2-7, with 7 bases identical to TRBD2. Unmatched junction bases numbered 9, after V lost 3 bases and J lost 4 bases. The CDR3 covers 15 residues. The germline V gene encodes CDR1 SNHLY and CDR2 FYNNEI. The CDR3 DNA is TGTGCCAGCAGTGACGCGACGGGAGGTAGTTACGAGCAGTACTTC. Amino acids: CASSDATGGSYEQYF.

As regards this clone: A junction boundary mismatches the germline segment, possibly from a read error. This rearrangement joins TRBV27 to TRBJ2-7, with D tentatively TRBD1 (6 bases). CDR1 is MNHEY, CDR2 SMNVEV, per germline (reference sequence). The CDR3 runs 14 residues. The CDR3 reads CAGRTANFSYEQYF. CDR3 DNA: TGTGCCGGCAGGACAGCGAACTTCTCCTACGAGCAGTACTTC.

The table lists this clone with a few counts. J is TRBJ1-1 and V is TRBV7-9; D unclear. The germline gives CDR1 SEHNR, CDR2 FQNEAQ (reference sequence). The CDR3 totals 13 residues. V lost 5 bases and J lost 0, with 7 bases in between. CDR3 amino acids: CASSPIMNTEAFF. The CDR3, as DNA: TGTGCCAGCAGCCCTATCATGAACACTGAAGCTTTCTTT.

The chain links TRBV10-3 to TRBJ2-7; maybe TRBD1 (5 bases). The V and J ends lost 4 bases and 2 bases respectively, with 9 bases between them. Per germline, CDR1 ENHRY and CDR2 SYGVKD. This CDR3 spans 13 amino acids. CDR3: CAISAPGTYEQYF. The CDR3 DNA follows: TGTGCCATCAGTGCTCCAGGGACCTACGAGCAGTACTTC.

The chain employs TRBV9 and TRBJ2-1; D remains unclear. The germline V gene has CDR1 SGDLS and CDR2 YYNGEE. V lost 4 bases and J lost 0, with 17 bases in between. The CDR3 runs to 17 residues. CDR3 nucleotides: TGTGCCAGCAGCAAAGACGACAACCTTTTCTCCTACAATGAGCAGTTCTTC. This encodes CASSKDDNLFSYNEQFF.

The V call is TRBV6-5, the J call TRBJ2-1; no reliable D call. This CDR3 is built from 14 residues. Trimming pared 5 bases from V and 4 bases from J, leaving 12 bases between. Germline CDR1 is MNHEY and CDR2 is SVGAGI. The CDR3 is CASSPHSRYNEQFF. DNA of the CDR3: TGTGCCAGCAGTCCCCATTCTAGGTACAATGAGCAGTTCTTC.

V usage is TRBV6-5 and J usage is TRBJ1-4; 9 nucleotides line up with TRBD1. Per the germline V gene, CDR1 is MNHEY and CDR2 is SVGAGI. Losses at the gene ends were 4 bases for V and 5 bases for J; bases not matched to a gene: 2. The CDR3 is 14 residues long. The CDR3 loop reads CASSSGQGNEKLFF. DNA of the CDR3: TGTGCCAGCAGTTCGGGACAGGGCAATGAAAAACTGTTTTTT.

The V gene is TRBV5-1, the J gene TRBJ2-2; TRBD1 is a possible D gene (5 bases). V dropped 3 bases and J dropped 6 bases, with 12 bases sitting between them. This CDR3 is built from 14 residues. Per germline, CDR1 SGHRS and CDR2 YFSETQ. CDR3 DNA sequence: TGCGCCAGCAGCTGGCTGACAGTTTCCGGGGAGCTGTTTTTT. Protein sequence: CASSWLTVSGELFF.

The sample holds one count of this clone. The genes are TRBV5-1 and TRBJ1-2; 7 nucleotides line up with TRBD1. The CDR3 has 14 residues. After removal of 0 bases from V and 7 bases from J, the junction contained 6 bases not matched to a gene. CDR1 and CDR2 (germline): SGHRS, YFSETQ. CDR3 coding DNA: TGCGCCAGCAGCTTGGGGACAGGCCATGTTGGCTACACCTTC. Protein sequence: CASSLGTGHVGYTF.

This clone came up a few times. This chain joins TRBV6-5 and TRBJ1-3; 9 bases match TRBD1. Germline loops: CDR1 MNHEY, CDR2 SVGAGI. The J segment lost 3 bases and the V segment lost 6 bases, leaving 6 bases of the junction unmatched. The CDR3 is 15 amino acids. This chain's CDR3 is CASSSGTGFGNTIYF. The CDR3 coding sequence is TGTGCCAGCAGCTCCGGGACAGGGTTTGGAAACACCATATATTTT.

CDR3 nucleotides: TGCGCCAGCAGCCTACTGGACAGGGTGGTACGCGGCTACACCTTC. Translation gives CASSLLDRVVRGYTF. The chain combines TRBV4-1 with TRBJ1-2, with TRBD1 matching 8 bases. CDR3 length: 15 residues. The germline V gene has CDR1 MGHRA and CDR2 YSYEKL. With 4 bases clipped from V and 8 bases from J, the junction kept 12 bases outside the gene matches.

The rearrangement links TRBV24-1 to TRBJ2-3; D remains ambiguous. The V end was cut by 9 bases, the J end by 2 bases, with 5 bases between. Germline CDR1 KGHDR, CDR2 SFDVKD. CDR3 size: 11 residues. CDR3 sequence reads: CATSYTDTQYF. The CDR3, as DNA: TGTGCCACCTCCTACACAGATACGCAGTATTTT.

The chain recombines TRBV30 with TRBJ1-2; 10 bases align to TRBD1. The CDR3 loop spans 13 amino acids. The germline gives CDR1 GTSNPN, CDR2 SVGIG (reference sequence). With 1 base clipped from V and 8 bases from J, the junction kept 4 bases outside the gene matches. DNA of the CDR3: TGTGCCTGGAGTGGACAGGGGGCGCAGGGCTACACCTTC. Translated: CAWSGQGAQGYTF.

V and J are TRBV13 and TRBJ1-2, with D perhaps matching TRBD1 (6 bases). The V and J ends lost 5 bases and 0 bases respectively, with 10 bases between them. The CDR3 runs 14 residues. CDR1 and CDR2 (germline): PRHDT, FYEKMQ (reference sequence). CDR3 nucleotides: TGTGCCAGCAGCCCCAGGACAGCTAACTATGGCTACACCTTC. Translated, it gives CASSPRTANYGYTF.

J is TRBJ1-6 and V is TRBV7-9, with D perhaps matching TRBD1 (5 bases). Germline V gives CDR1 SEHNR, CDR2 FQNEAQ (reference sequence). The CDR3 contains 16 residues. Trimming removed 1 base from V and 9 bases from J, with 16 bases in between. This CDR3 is CASSLDQSVRGSPLHF. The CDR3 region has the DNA TGTGCCAGCAGCTTAGACCAGTCAGTAAGGGGTTCACCCCTCCACTTT.

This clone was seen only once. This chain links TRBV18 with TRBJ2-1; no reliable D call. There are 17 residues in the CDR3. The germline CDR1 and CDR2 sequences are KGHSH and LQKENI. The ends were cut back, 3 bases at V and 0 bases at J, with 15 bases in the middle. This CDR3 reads CASSPPSQASSYNEQFF. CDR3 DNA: TGTGCCAGCTCACCTCCGTCTCAGGCGAGCTCCTACAATGAGCAGTTCTTC.

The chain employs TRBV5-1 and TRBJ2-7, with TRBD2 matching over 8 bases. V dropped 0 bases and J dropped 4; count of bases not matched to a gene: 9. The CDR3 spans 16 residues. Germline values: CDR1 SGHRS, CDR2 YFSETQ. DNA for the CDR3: TGCGCCAGCAGCTTGGACCGGGGCGGGGGGTTTTACGAGCAGTACTTC. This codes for CASSLDRGGGFYEQYF.

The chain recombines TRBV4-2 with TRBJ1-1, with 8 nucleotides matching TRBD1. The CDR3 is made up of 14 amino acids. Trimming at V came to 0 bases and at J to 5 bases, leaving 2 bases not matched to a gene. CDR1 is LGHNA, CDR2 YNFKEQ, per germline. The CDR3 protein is CASSQEGQGTEAFF. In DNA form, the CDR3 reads TGTGCCAGCAGCCAAGAAGGACAGGGAACTGAAGCTTTCTTT.

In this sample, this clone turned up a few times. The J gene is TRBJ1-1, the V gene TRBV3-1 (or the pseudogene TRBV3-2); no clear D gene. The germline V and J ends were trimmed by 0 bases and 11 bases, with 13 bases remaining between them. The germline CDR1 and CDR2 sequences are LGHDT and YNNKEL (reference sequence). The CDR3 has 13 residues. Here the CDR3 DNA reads TGTGCCAGCAGCCAAGAAATAGGGAGGGAGGCTTTCTTT. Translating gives CASSQEIGREAFF.